This note documents a single T cell receptor (beta chain) sequence. Between the trimmed V and J ends, which lost 5 bases and 2 bases, there was a span of 19 bases. Germline values: CDR1 SGHVS, CDR2 FNYEAQ. The CDR3 consists of 17 residues. The record originates from a study of T cells after yellow fever vaccination. TCRdb itself ran the 5' RACE reads through MiXCR, one entry per CDR3 protein. The table has 450,000 to 600,000 distinct CDR3 sequences, approximately 12% seen once. The material sequenced was PBMCs, taken on the day of the yellow fever booster vaccination. The chain couples TRBV7-6 to TRBJ1-5; D may be TRBD1 (6 bases). The receptor's source is a young man who received the YFV17D yellow fever vaccine. The CDR3 loop is CASSLRGRGEGNQPQHF. The CDR3 DNA sequence: TGTGCCAGCAGCCTGAGGGGAAGGGGGGAGGGCAATCAGCCCCAGCATTTT.